This paragraph reports one T cell receptor beta chain. The data were obtained in a study of control samples from healthy donors and cancer patients. Germline-derived CDR1 and CDR2 are MDHEN and SYDVKM. Trimming shortened V by 2 bases and J by 4 bases, and 12 bases separated the two germline ends. The CDR3 totals 15 residues. Produced via immunoSEQ multiplex PCR; TCRdb's table is partial and in-frame only. Of 150,000 to 200,000 clones listed, 91% are singletons. This receptor was obtained from a young woman in good health. The sample taken for sequencing was blood. This rearrangement joins TRBV28 to TRBJ1-3; D may be TRBD1 (6 bases). The CDR3 protein is CASSLGGGGGNTIYF. CDR3 nucleotides: TGTGCCAGCAGTTTAGGGGGGGGCGGAGGAAACACCATATATTTT.